This T cell receptor (beta chain) originates from a study of cytomegalovirus exposure and HLA in healthy donors. Regarding this clone: Its target is not known.

Study-level points and caveats: Reports showed the classifier diagnosing cytomegalovirus status with high specificity and sensitivity. TRBV6-2, TRBV6-3 and other indistinguishable V segments were excluded.

All donors participated as healthy donors of bone marrow. Germline CDR1 MNHNY, CDR2 SVGAGI (reference sequence). V shed 6 bases and J shed 6 bases, with 14 bases lying between them. CDR3 length: 13 amino acids. Amplification used 60 Vbeta primers and 13 Jbeta primers. Method: immunoSEQ multiplex PCR; TCRdb's copy keeps in-frame clones and lacks some. Of some 110,000 clones in the sample, approximately 82% were seen once. The sequenced sample was PBMCs. This sequence joins TRBV6-6 and TRBJ1-1; D is ambiguous. This TCR derives from a man aged 25-45 years in good health and CMV-seropositive. CDR3 bases: TGTGCCAGCAGCCTATCCTCGGGTGCTGAAGCTTTCTTT. Protein product: CASSLSSGAEAFF.